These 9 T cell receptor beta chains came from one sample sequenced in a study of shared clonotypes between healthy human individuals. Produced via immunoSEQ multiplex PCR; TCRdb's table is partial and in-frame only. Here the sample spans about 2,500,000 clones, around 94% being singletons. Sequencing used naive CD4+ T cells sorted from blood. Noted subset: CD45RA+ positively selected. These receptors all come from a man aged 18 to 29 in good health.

The CDR3 bases are TGTGCCAGCAGCCTGAGCCTGGGGAATGAGCAGTTCTTC. It is translated as CASSLSLGNEQFF. The rearrangement links TRBV14 to TRBJ2-1; no firm D call. V was clipped by 4 bases and J by 7 bases, with 11 bases between them. The CDR3 is made up of 13 amino acids. CDR1 and CDR2 (germline): SGHDN, FVKESK.

The CDR3 sequence is CASSQRPLMRGYFDTGELFF. The CDR3 DNA sequence: TGCGCCAGCAGTCAACGGCCTCTAATGAGGGGGTATTTTGACACCGGGGAGCTGTTTTTT. The gene calls are TRBV23-1 and TRBJ2-2, with D possibly matching TRBD1 (6 bases). TRBV23-1 has ORF status, its function being uncertain. V lost 2 bases and J 3 bases, leaving 25 bases between the germline ends. This CDR3 has 20 residues.

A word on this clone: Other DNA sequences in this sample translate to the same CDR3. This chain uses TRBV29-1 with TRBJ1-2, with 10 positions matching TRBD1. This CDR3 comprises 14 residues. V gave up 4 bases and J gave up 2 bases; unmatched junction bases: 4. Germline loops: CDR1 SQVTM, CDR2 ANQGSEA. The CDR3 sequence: CSVARDRGNYGYTF. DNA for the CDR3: TGCAGCGTTGCTAGGGACAGGGGAAACTATGGCTACACCTTC.

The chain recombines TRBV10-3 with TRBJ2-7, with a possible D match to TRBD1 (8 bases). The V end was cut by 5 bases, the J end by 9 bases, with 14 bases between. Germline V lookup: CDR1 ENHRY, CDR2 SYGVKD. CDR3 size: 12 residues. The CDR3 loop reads CAISPDREGQYF. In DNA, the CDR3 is TGTGCCATCAGTCCGGACAGGGAGGGGCAGTACTTC.

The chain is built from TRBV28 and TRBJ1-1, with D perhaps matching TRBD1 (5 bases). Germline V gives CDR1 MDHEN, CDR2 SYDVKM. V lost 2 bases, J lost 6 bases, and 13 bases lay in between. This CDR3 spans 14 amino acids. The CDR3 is CASSLGALGAEAFF. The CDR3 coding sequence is TGTGCCAGCAGTTTAGGGGCCCTGGGGGCTGAAGCTTTCTTT.

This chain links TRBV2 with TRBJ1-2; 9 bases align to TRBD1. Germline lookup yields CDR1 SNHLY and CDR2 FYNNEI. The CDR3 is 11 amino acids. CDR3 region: CAGQGEYGYTF. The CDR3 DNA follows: TGTGCGGGACAGGGAGAGTATGGCTACACCTTC.

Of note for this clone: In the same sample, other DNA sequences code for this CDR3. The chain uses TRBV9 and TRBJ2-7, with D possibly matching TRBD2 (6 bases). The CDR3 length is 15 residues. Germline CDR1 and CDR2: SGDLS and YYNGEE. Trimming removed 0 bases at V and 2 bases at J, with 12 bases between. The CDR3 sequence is CASSVEPGVPYEQYF. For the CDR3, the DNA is TGTGCCAGCAGCGTAGAACCGGGGGTCCCCTACGAGCAGTACTTC.

Here the CDR3 DNA reads TGTGCCAGTAGTATGTCGGGCTCCCAATATGAAAAACTGTTTTTT. Amino acid sequence: CASSMSGSQYEKLFF. The V gene is TRBV19, the J gene TRBJ1-4; D gene ambiguous. CDR1 is LNHDA and CDR2 is SQIVND in the germline V gene (reference sequence). This CDR3 is 15 amino acids long. Trimming stripped 3 bases from V and 6 bases from J, with 14 bases between.

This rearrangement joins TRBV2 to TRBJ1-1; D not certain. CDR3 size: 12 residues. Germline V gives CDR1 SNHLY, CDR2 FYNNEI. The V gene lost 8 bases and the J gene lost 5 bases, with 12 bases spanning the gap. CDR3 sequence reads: CASVLGGTEAFF. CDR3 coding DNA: TGTGCCAGCGTGTTAGGTGGAACTGAAGCTTTCTTT.